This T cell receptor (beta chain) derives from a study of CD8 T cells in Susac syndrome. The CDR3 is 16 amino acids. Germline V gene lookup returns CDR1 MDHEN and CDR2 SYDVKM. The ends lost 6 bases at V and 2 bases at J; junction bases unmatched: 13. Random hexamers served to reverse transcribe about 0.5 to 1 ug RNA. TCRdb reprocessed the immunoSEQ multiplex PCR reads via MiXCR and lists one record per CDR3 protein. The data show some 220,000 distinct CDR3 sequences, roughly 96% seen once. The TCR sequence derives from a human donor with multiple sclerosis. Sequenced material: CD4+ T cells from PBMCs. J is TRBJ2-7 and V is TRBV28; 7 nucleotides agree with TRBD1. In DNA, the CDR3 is TGTGCCAGCAGCTCACCGCACCGGGACAGCCCCTACGAGCAGTACTTC. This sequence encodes CASSSPHRDSPYEQYF.